This T cell receptor beta chain was sequenced for a study of CXCR3-negative and CXCR3-positive naive CD8 T cells (dated by TCRdb to between 2018 and 2020). With regard to the full study: About 135 million TRB reads were obtained in total, roughly 1.5 +/- 0.3 million reads per library. Data from ten to twelve donors, pooled across two independent experiments, went into the diversity and physicochemical repertoire analyses. For the TRBV-TRBJ cluster analysis, the naive subsets came from 5 donors, while the memory cells came from 3 donors.

Looking up the germline V gene yields CDR1 SGHDN and CDR2 FVKESK. The CDR3 goes from the cysteine to the phenylalanine over 17 residues. DNA was not recorded. Each CD8+ T cell subset was flow-sorted in triplicate, and approximately 280,000 cells per subset were placed directly into RLT lysis buffer. To exclude memory contaminants, naive CD8+ T cells were stringently defined as CD45RO-CCR7+CD27+CD95-. Peripheral blood mononuclear cells were isolated from buffy coats by standard density gradient centrifugation. Naive CXCR3-negative and CXCR3-positive CD8+ T cells were flow-sorted on a FACSAria III. An RNeasy Mini Kit was used to extract total RNA from the sorted cells. Instrument used: NextSeq 550. The Human TCR Profiling Kit (MiLaboratory) was used to prepare UMI-labeled 5' RACE TRB cDNA libraries. The full amount of extracted RNA was used for cDNA synthesis, and the full amount of resulting cDNA was used for PCR amplification. Libraries were prepared in parallel with an identical number of PCR cycles. On the authors' methods: With a requirement of at least two reads per UMI, MIGEC and MiXCR extracted about 52,000 +/- 9,100 unique UMI-labeled TRB cDNA molecules per library. On average, about 40,000 +/- 10,000 functional in-frame TRB CDR3 nucleotide clonotypes lacking stop codons were found per library. Diversity metrics, including normalized Shannon-Wiener and Chao1, were computed in VDJtools after downsampling to 5000 UMI-labeled TRB molecules per sample. Clonotype-size-weighted physicochemical properties of the central five CDR3 residues (interaction energy, strength, volume and Kidera factor 4) were computed in VDJtools. TCRdb reprocessed the public reads and reports one entry per CDR3 protein sequence, without DNA. These V and J calls originate from TCRdb's pipeline instead of the authors' own analysis. This sample's table has entries for roughly 59,000 distinct CDR3 sequences. The top ten clonotypes cover about 0.71% of the sample.

Comment on this clonotype: Its binding antigen is unknown.

Overall study results and their limits: Compared with CXCR3-negative naive cells, CXCR3-positive naive cells had TRB CDR3s with higher hydrophobicity (lower Kidera factor 4), lower energy, and higher strength and volume indices. Freshly isolated PBMCs were used for most assays because CXCR3 expression went down partially after cryopreservation. Comparably high repertoire diversity was found in both naive subsets, whereas much lower repertoire diversity was found in memory CD8+ T cells. Similar TRBV-TRBJ usage was shown by naive CXCR3-negative and CXCR3-positive cells from the same donor, whereas distinct patterns were shown by memory cells. Because surface CD5, which has been linked to self-reactivity in mice, was comparable between naive subsets, TCR interaction strength was also inferred from TRB CDR3 physicochemical properties.

Sequencing was performed on naive CXCR3+ CD8+ T cells from blood. This specimen's cell subset or site label, per the study, means: CD45RO-CCR7+CD27+CD95- naive CD8+ T cells expressing CXCR3 (TNR3+). Recombination connected TRBV14 to TRBJ2-3; the D call of TRBD2 rests on TCRdb alone, since no DNA is present to check it. The source is a human donor in good health. Some clones in this sample may be carry-over from other donors' samples. The CDR3 region: CASSQDGVAGGPDTQYF.